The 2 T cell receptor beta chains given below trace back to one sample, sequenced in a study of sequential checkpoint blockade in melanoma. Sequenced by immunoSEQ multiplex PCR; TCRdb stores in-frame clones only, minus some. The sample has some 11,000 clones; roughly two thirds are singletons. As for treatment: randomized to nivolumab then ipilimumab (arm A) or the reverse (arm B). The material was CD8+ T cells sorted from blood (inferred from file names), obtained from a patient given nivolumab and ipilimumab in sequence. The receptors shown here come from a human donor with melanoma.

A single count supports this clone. The chain's CDR3 is CASSLVGGTYGYTF. DNA of the CDR3: TGTGCCAGCAGCTTGGTAGGGGGTACCTATGGCTACACCTTC. The chain has TRBV5-5 and TRBJ1-2; the D gene is possibly TRBD1 (6 bases). V lost 0 bases, J lost 4 bases, and 10 bases lay in between. Germline-derived CDR1 and CDR2 are SGHKS and YYEKEE (reference sequence). There are 14 residues in the CDR3.

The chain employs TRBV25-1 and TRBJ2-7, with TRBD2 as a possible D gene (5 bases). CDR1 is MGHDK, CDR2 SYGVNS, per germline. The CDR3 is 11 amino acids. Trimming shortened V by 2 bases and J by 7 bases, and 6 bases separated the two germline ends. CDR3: CASSERGEQYF. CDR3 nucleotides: TGTGCCAGCAGTGAACGCGGGGAGCAGTACTTC.